Listed below are T cell receptor beta chains from one sample, sequenced in a study of blood T cell repertoires in COVID-19. Clones were read by immunoSEQ multiplex PCR, and TCRdb kept only the in-frame ones, dropping some. Of roughly 40,000 clones in the sample, about 85% were seen once. The sample consisted of peripheral blood. These receptor sequences come from a woman over 75 with acute or convalescent COVID-19. Each CDR3 is given with its conserved first and last residue. A D gene is named only where the DNA matches it firmly. Where a row states a size, it is once, few, many or the class of an expanded clone; other rows omit it.

D,size,J,V,DNA,CDR3
NA,NA,TRBJ2-3,TRBV10-3,TGTGCCATCAGCAGACTCCCAGACACAGATACGCAGTATTTT,CAISRLPDTDTQYF
NA,few,TRBJ2-1,TRBV20-1,TGCAGTGCTAGGCTGGACTATGAGCAGTTCTTC,CSARLDYEQFF
TRBD1,NA,TRBJ2-2,TRBV5-1,TGCGCCACTCGACAGGGGGCGCCTCTCGGGGAGCTGTTTTTT,CATRQGAPLGELFF
TRBD1,NA,TRBJ1-2,TRBV15,TGTGCCACCAGCAGAGATCGGGACAGTTTTAACTATGGCTACACCTTC,CATSRDRDSFNYGYTF
NA,NA,TRBJ2-7,TRBV10-3,TGTGCCATCAGGGAGCTGACAGAGCAGTACTTC,CAIRELTEQYF
NA,NA,TRBJ1-2,TRBV28,TGTGCCAGCACGACAAACAACTATGGCTACACCTTC,CASTTNNYGYTF
NA,NA,TRBJ2-3,TRBV5-1,TGCGCCAGCAGCCCTATCGGGAGCACAGATACGCAGTATTTT,CASSPIGSTDTQYF
NA,NA,TRBJ1-4,TRBV6-6,TGTGCCAGCAGTTACGGGGCGGCGGAAAAACTGTTTTTT,CASSYGAAEKLFF
TRBD1,NA,TRBJ2-7,TRBV5-1,TGCGCCAGCACCCCAGGGGGCGTTGGCTCCTACGAGCAGTACTTC,CASTPGGVGSYEQYF
NA,NA,TRBJ2-1,TRBV10-3,TGTGCCATCAGTGGACTCTCTAATTACAATGAGCAGTTCTTC,CAISGLSNYNEQFF
TRBD1,NA,TRBJ1-5,TRBV18,TGTGCCAGCTCACGGGACAGGGGGAACAATCAGCTCCAGCATTTT,CASSRDRGNNQLQHF
NA,NA,TRBJ2-3,TRBV3-1/TRBV3-2,TGTGCCAGCAGCCACCGCTTCAGGGACACAGATACGCAGTATTTT,CASSHRFRDTDTQYF
TRBD1,NA,TRBJ1-2,TRBV6-1,TGTGCCAGCAGTGACCTCCTGTTAGGGAGGGACAGGAACGGCTACACCTTC,CASSDLLLGRDRNGYTF
NA,few,TRBJ2-7,TRBV27,TGTGCCAGCAGTTTAACTAGCCCCTCCTACGAGCAGTACTTC,CASSLTSPSYEQYF
NA,NA,TRBJ1-5,TRBV6-5,TGTGCCAGCAAATGGGTAGCCAATCAGCCCCAGCATTTT,CASKWVANQPQHF
NA,NA,TRBJ1-2,TRBV2,TGTGCCAGCAGTGACATTTATGGCTACACCTTC,CASSDIYGYTF
NA,NA,TRBJ2-1,TRBV6-5,TGTGCCAGCAGTTACCTCCCTAGGTCCCCGGAGCAGTTCTTC,CASSYLPRSPEQFF
NA,NA,TRBJ2-7,TRBV11-3,TGTGCCAGCAGCCCAGGGGGGAGCTCCTACGAGCAGTACTTC,CASSPGGSSYEQYF
TRBD1,NA,TRBJ1-6,TRBV5-1,TGCGCCAGCAGTTATCAGGGGGCCCCCTATAATTCACCCCTCCACTTT,CASSYQGAPYNSPLHF
NA,NA,TRBJ2-2,TRBV4-1,TGCGCCAGCAGCCAAGAAAAGGGACACTTAACCGGGGAGCTGTTTTTT,CASSQEKGHLTGELFF
TRBD2,NA,TRBJ2-7,TRBV7-8,TGTGCCAGCAGCTTAGCGTCTAGCGGGAGTATTTACGAGCAGTACTTC,CASSLASSGSIYEQYF
NA,NA,TRBJ2-1,TRBV18,TGTGCCAGCTCACCACTACCGGCAGGGCCTTCCTACAATGAGCAGTTCTTC,CASSPLPAGPSYNEQFF
TRBD2,NA,TRBJ2-1,TRBV5-4,TGTGCCAGCAGCTTCCCGGGGGATAGCGGGAAGGCTGAGCAGTTCTTC,CASSFPGDSGKAEQFF
NA,NA,TRBJ1-1,TRBV5-4,TGTGCCAGCAGCTTGAACAGTTGGAACACTGAAGCTTTCTTT,CASSLNSWNTEAFF
NA,NA,TRBJ2-1,TRBV19,TGTGCCAGTAGTACCCAGGGGAATGAGCAGTTCTTC,CASSTQGNEQFF
NA,NA,TRBJ2-3,TRBV3-1/TRBV3-2,TGTGCCAGCAGCCAAGTTAATTCGGGGGATGGAGATACGCAGTATTTT,CASSQVNSGDGDTQYF
NA,NA,TRBJ1-5,TRBV6-1,TGTGCCAGCAGTGAAGCGACAGGTCAGCCCCAGCATTTT,CASSEATGQPQHF
TRBD2,NA,TRBJ2-5,TRBV7-9,TGTGCCAGCAGCTCCTATTTGGGGGAGGGGAAAGAGACCCAGTACTTC,CASSSYLGEGKETQYF